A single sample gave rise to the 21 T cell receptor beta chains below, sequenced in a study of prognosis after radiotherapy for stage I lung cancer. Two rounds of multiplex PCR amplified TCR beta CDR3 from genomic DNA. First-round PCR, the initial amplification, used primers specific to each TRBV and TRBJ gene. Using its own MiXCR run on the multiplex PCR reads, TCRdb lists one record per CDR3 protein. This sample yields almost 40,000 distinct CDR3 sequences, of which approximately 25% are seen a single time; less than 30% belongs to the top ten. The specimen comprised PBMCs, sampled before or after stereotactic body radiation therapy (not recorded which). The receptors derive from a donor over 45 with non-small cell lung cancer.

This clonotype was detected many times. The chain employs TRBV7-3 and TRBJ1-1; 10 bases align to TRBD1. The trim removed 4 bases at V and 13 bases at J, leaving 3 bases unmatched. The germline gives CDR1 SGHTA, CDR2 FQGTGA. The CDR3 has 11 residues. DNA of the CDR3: TGTGCCAGCAGCTCCGGACAGGGGGTTTTCTTT. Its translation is CASSSGQGVFF.

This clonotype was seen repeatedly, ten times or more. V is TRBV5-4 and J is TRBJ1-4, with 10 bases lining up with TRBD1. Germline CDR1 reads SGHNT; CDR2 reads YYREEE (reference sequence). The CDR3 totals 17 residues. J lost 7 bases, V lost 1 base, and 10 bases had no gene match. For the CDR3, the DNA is TGTGCCAGCAGCTTGCGACAGGGGGCAGGGTTGCGTGAAAAACTGTTTTTT. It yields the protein CASSLRQGAGLREKLFF.

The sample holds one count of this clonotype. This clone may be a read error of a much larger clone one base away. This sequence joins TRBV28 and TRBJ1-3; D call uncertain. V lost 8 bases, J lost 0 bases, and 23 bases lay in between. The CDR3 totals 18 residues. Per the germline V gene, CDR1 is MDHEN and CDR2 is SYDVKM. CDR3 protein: CASAPERPLHYSGNTIYF. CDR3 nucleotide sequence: TGTGCCAGCGCCCCGGAAAGACCCCTACATTACTCTGGAAACACCATATATTTT.

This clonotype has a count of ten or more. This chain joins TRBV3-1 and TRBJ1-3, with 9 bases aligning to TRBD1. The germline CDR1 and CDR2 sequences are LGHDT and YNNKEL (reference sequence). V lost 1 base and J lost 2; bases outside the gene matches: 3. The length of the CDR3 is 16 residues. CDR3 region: CASSQVDRGAGNTIYF. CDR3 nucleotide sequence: TGTGCCAGCAGCCAAGTTGACAGGGGGGCTGGAAACACCATATATTTT.

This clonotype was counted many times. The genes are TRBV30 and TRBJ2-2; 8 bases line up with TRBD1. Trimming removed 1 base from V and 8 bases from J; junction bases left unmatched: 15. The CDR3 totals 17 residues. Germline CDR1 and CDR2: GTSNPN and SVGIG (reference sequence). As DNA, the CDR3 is TGTGCCTGGAGTGGGCGGAGGACAGGGAGGTCATCAGGGGAGCTGTTTTTT. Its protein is CAWSGRRTGRSSGELFF.

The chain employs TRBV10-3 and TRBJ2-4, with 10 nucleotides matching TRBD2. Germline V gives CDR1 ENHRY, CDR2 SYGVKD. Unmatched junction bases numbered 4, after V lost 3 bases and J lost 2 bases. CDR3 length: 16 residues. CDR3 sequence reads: CAISDGTSGTKNIQYF. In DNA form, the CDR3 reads TGTGCCATCAGTGACGGCACTAGCGGGACCAAAAACATTCAGTACTTC.

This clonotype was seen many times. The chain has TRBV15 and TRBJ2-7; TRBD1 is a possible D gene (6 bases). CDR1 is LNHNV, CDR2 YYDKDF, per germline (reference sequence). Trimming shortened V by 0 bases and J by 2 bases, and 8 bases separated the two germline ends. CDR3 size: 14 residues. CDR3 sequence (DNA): TGTGCCACCAGCAGAGAACAGGGAACCTACGAGCAGTACTTC. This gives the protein CATSREQGTYEQYF.

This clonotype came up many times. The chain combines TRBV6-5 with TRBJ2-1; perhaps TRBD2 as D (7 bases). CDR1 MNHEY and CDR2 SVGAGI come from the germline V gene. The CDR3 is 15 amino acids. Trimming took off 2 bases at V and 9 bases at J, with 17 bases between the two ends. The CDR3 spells CASSYGEGGPFEQFF. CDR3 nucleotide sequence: TGTGCCAGCAGTTACGGGGAGGGGGGGCCTTTTGAGCAGTTCTTC.

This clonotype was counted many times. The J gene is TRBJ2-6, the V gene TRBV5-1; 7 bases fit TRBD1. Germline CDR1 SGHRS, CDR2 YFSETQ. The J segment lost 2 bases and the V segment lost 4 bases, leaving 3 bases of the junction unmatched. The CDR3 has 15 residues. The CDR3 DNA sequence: TGCGCCAGCAGCACCGGGACAGCTGGGGCCAACGTCCTGACTTTC. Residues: CASSTGTAGANVLTF.

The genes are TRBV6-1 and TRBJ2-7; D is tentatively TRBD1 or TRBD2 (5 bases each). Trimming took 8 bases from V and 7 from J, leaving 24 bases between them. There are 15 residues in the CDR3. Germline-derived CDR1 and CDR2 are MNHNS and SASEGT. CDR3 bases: TGTGCCAGCCCCTGGACCGGGACCCAGGCGAGGGAGCAGTACTTC. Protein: CASPWTGTQAREQYF.

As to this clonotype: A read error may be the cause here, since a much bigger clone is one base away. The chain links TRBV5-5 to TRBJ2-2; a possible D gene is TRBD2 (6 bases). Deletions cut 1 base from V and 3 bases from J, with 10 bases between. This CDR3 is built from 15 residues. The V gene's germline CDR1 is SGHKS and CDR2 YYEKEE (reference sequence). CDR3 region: CASSLQRADTGELFF. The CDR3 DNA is TGTGCCAGCAGCTTGCAGCGGGCTGACACCGGGGAGCTGTTTTTT. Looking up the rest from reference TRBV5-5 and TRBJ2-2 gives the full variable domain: DAGVTQSPTHLIKTRGQQVTLRCSPISGHKSVSWYQQVLGQGPQFIFQYYEKEERGRGNFPDRFSARQFPNYSSELNVNALLLGDSALYLCASSLQRADTGELFFGEGSRLTVL.

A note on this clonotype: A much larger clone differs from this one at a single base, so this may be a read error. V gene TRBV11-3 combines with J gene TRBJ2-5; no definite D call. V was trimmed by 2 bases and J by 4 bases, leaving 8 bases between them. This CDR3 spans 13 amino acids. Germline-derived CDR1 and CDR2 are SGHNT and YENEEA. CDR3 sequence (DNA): TGTGCCAGCAGCTTATACTCCAGAGAGACCCAGTACTTC. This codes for CASSLYSRETQYF.

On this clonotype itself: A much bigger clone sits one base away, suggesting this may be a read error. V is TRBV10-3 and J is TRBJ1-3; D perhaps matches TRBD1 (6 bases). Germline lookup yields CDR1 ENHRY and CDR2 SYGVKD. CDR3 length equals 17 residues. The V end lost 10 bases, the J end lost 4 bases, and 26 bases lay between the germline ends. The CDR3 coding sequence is TGTGCCACGACAGCCAGAAAAGTGGGGGCGGACGGAAACACCATATATTTT. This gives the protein CATTARKVGADGNTIYF.

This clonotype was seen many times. CDR3 coding DNA: TGTGCCTGGACACCCCCGGCCTACAATGAGCAGTTCTTC. This encodes CAWTPPAYNEQFF. The J gene is TRBJ2-1, the V gene TRBV30; D ambiguous. Germline CDR1 and CDR2: GTSNPN and SVGIG (reference sequence). There are 13 residues in the CDR3. Trimming took 4 bases from V and 2 from J, leaving 9 bases between them.

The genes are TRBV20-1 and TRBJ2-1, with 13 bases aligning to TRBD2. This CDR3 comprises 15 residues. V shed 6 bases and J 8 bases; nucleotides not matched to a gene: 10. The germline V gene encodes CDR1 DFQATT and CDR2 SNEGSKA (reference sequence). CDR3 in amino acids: CSAKTSGRAGHEQFF. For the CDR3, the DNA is TGCAGTGCGAAAACTAGCGGGAGGGCCGGGCATGAGCAGTTCTTC.

CDR3 DNA sequence: TGTGCCAGCAGCTTAGGTAAACTAGCGGAGGGCCACGAGCAGTTCTTC. Encoded protein: CASSLGKLAEGHEQFF. The gene calls are TRBV7-9 and TRBJ2-1; TRBD2 aligns across 8 bases. After removal of 1 base from V and 10 bases from J, the junction contained 12 bases not matched to a gene. There are 16 residues in the CDR3. CDR1 and CDR2 (germline): SEHNR, FQNEAQ (reference sequence).

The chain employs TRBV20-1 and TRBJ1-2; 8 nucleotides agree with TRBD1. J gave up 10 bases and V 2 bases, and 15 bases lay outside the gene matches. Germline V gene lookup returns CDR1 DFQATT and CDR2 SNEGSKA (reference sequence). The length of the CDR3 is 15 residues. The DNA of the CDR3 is TGCAGTGCTAGATGGGGAGAGATGACAGGGGACGTCTACACCTTC. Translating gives CSARWGEMTGDVYTF.

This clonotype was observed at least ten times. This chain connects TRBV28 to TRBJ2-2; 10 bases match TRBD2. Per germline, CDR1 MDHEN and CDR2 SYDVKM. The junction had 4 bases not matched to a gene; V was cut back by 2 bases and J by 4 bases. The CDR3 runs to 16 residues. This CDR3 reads CASSLGTSVGTGELFF. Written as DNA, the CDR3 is TGTGCCAGCAGTTTAGGGACTAGCGTCGGCACCGGGGAGCTGTTTTTT.

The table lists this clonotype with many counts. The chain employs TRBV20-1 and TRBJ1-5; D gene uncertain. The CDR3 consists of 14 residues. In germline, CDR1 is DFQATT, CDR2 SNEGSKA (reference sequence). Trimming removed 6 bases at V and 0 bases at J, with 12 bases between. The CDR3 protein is CSANLDYSNQPQHF. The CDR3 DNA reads TGCAGTGCAAATTTAGATTATAGCAATCAGCCCCAGCATTTT.

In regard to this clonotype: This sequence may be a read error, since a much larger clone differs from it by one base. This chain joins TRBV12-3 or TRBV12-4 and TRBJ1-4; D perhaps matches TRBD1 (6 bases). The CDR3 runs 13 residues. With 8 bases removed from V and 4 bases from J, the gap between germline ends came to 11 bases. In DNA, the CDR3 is TGTGCCAGCCTAGGGGGGATTAATGAAAAACTGTTTTTT. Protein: CASLGGINEKLFF.

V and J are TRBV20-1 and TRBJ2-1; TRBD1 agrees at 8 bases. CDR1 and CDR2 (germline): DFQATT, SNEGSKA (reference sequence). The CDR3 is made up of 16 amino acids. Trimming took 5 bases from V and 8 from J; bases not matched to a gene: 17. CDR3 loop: CSASTFTGGTGYEQFF. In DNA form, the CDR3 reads TGCAGTGCTTCCACTTTTACAGGGGGGACGGGCTATGAGCAGTTCTTC.